This T cell receptor (beta chain) is from a study of vaccination effects on CD4 cells after COVID-19. Study-level points and caveats: Healthy vaccinees' vaccine-induced clones included only 1 of 255 cross-reacting with common cold coronaviruses.

A note on this clone: Its antigen is still unknown.

Trimming left V 1 base short and J 7 bases short, with 17 bases between. The V gene's germline CDR1 is SGHRS and CDR2 YFSETQ. The CDR3 runs to 15 residues. Cells that had been cultured for 10 days were the source of isolated CD4+ T cells. Participants received two doses of either the BNT162b2 or mRNA-1273 vaccine. The repertoire was sequenced with immunoSEQ multiplex PCR; TCRdb's copy has only in-frame clones and lacks some. The repertoire holds 40,000 to 45,000 clones, about 62% seen once, with less than 9.5% in the top ten. The chain recombines TRBV5-1 with TRBJ1-1; a weak D match, TRBD1 (5 bases). The clonotype originates from a human donor who received a COVID-19 vaccine. The material sequenced was CD4+ T cells from PBMCs cultured without peptide, taken after COVID-19 vaccination. The DNA of the CDR3 is TGCGCCAGCAGCTTGTCTGAGACAGCGGTTTATGAAGCTTTCTTT. As protein: CASSLSETAVYEAFF.